The 7 T cell receptor beta chains below come from one sample, sequenced in a study of post-analysis software for immune sequencing data. General study results and limits: Controls had lower frequencies than patients of about 5 TRBV segments, which included TRBV5-6, TRBV5-1 and TRBV20-1.

cDNA libraries of TCR beta carried unique molecular identifiers. TCRdb reprocessed the PCR reads with MiXCR, giving one entry per CDR3 protein. The data hold about 760,000 distinct CDR3 sequences, with about 27% observed a single time. Their specific antigens are unknown. Material: blood. These receptor sequences come from a girl between 5 and 17 years old with multiple sclerosis.

The chain joins TRBV6-5 to TRBJ2-7; TRBD2 aligns across 7 bases. J lost 2 bases, V lost 3 bases, and 13 bases had no gene match. The CDR3 has 17 amino acids. CDR1 and CDR2 from the germline V gene are MNHEY and SVGAGI. DNA of the CDR3: TGTGCCAGCAGTTATCGTCGGACGGGAGGACCGACCTACGAGCAGTACTTC. Translating gives CASSYRRTGGPTYEQYF.

This clonotype was detected a few times. V gene TRBV7-8 combines with J gene TRBJ2-5; TRBD2 matches 8 bases. The J call may be mistaken, given a closer DNA end match to TRBJ2-7. The CDR3 runs 15 residues. Germline CDR1 SGHVS, CDR2 FQNEAQ. CDR3 nucleotides: TGTGCCAGCAGCTTAGCGCGACAGACTAGCGCCGAGCAGTACTTC. This translates into CASSLARQTSAEQYF.

The rearrangement uses TRBV11-2 and TRBJ1-6; 7 bases are shared with TRBD1. V lost 4 bases, J lost 7 bases, and 7 bases stayed unmatched. Germline V gene sequence: CDR1 SGHAT, CDR2 FQNNGV. The CDR3 totals 15 residues. The CDR3 DNA follows: TGTGCCAGCAGCTGGAGGGGGCTGATCAATTCACCCCTCCACTTT. Encoded protein: CASSWRGLINSPLHF.

The chain combines TRBV5-5 with TRBJ2-1, with 10 bases identical to TRBD2. The CDR3 is made up of 16 amino acids. V lost 4 bases and J lost 11; bases outside the gene matches: 15. Germline CDR1 is SGHKS and CDR2 is YYEKEE (reference sequence). The DNA for the CDR3 is TGTGCCAGCAGCCCCGGGGGTCTAGCGGGAGCGGCTAAGCAGTTCTTC. It specifies CASSPGGLAGAAKQFF.

This clonotype was detected a few times. The chain carries TRBV4-1 and TRBJ2-7, with 11 bases identical to TRBD2. Germline V gives CDR1 MGHRA, CDR2 YSYEKL. The length of the CDR3 is 18 residues. Losses at the gene ends were 1 base for V and 2 bases for J; bases not matched to a gene: 10. The CDR3 DNA reads as TGCGCCAGCAGCCAAGGCCTAGCGGGAGGCCTCACAGCCTACGAGCAGTACTTC. It translates to CASSQGLAGGLTAYEQYF.

Worth noting for this clonotype: A much larger clone lies one base from this, so it may be a read error. This chain connects TRBV7-8 to TRBJ2-5, with 10 nucleotides matching TRBD1. Trimming at V came to 3 bases and at J to 8 bases, leaving 9 bases not matched to a gene. This CDR3 region has 15 residues. The germline CDR1 and CDR2 sequences are SGHVS and FQNEAQ. The CDR3 DNA sequence: TGTGCCAGCAGCTTTGACAGGGGGCGAGGGGATACCCAGTACTTC. The encoded protein is CASSFDRGRGDTQYF.

This clonotype was found a few times. The chain is built from TRBV20-1 and TRBJ2-3, with 7 bases matching TRBD1. V lost 5 bases to trimming and J lost 1 base; unmatched junction nucleotides: 18. Looked up from germline, CDR1 is DFQATT and CDR2 is SNEGSKA (reference sequence). The CDR3 loop spans 18 amino acids. This CDR3 reads CSAPTPYPGQLGTDTQYF. The DNA for the CDR3 is TGCAGTGCTCCGACGCCTTACCCGGGACAGCTAGGCACAGATACGCAGTATTTT.